One and the same sample provided the 25 T cell receptor beta chains below, sequenced in a study of blood T cell repertoires in COVID-19. Here immunoSEQ multiplex PCR was the method, and the copy in TCRdb shows in-frame clones only, minus some. The sample consists of about 140,000 clones, 80% to 90% of them appearing once. Sequenced: peripheral blood. Receptors originate from a woman aged 50 to 65 with acute or convalescent COVID-19.

The chain couples TRBV11-3 to TRBJ2-2; weak D call: TRBD1 (6 bases). CDR3 size: 18 residues. Germline CDR1 reads SGHNT; CDR2 reads YENEEA. The germline V and J ends were trimmed by 0 bases and 1 base, with 15 bases remaining between them. The CDR3: CASSLDDSGTLNTGELFF. The DNA of the CDR3 is TGTGCCAGCAGCTTAGATGATTCTGGGACACTGAACACCGGGGAGCTGTTTTTT.

The J gene is TRBJ2-7, the V gene TRBV7-2, with a tentative D call TRBD2 (5 bases). CDR1 is SGHTA, CDR2 FQGNSA, per germline. The CDR3 totals 15 residues. V was cut by 2 bases and J by 1 base, with 12 bases left in between. For the CDR3, the DNA is TGTGCCAGCAGCTTACGCCGGGGAGCATCCTACGAGCAGTACTTC. Its protein is CASSLRRGASYEQYF.

V gene TRBV13 combines with J gene TRBJ2-6, with 12 bases aligning to TRBD2. V lost 5 bases, J lost 0 bases, and 5 bases stayed unmatched. Per the germline V gene, CDR1 is PRHDT and CDR2 is FYEKMQ (reference sequence). This CDR3 comprises 18 residues. The CDR3 DNA reads TGTGCCAGCAGCGGCGGACTAGCGGGATTCTCTGGGGCCAACGTCCTGACTTTC. The encoded protein is CASSGGLAGFSGANVLTF.

This chain joins TRBV5-6 and TRBJ2-1; tentatively, D is TRBD1 (5 bases). Germline V lookup: CDR1 SGHDT, CDR2 YYEEEE. The CDR3 has 15 amino acids. Trimming left V 0 bases short and J 2 bases short, with 9 bases between. CDR3 DNA sequence: TGTGCCAGCAGCTTGGGGACACCCCCCTACAATGAGCAGTTCTTC. Amino acids: CASSLGTPPYNEQFF.

V usage is TRBV27 and J usage is TRBJ1-1; D not resolved. Germline CDR1 and CDR2: MNHEY and SMNVEV (reference sequence). The V and J ends lost 5 bases and 3 bases respectively, with 10 bases between them. This CDR3 has 13 residues. The CDR3 protein is CASSTRRDTEAFF. CDR3 in DNA: TGTGCCAGCAGTACCAGGCGTGACACTGAAGCTTTCTTT.

Written as DNA, the CDR3 is TGTGCCAGCAGTGAATCCAGGACAGCTTATGGCTACACCTTC. This gives the protein CASSESRTAYGYTF. V and J are TRBV2 and TRBJ1-2; tentatively, D is TRBD1 (6 bases). The CDR3 is 14 amino acids. Trimming shortened V by 2 bases and J by 5 bases, and 12 bases separated the two germline ends. CDR1 and CDR2 (germline): SNHLY, FYNNEI.

Only one count was recorded for this clone. V is TRBV6-4 and J is TRBJ2-6, with TRBD1 as a possible D gene (5 bases). Germline V gives CDR1 MRHNA, CDR2 SNTAGT. Trimming took off 2 bases at V and 1 base at J, with 6 bases between the two ends. This CDR3 spans 15 amino acids. This CDR3 reads CASSDPGSGANVLTF. Here the CDR3 DNA reads TGTGCCAGCAGTGACCCAGGGTCTGGGGCCAACGTCCTGACTTTC.

The genes are TRBV7-2 and TRBJ2-3; D is ambiguous. V was shortened by 8 bases and J by 3 bases, with 9 bases between the two germline ends. Germline lookup yields CDR1 SGHTA and CDR2 FQGNSA. This CDR3 region has 12 residues. CDR3 amino acids: CASGGLTDTQYF. The CDR3 region has the DNA TGTGCCAGCGGCGGTTTGACAGATACGCAGTATTTT.

The chain combines TRBV10-3 with TRBJ1-2, with D possibly TRBD1 on 6 matching bases. The CDR3 sequence is 13 residues long. V gave up 5 bases and J gave up 8 bases, with 15 bases separating them. Per germline, CDR1 ENHRY and CDR2 SYGVKD. The CDR3 coding sequence is TGTGCCATCAGTTTGGGGGGGCTCGAGGGCTACACCTTC. The encoded protein is CAISLGGLEGYTF.

This clone appeared a few times. The chain is built from TRBV6-4 and TRBJ2-3, with 14 positions matching TRBD2. Germline V gene data show CDR1 as MRHNA and CDR2 as SNTAGT. Losses at the gene ends were 3 bases for V and 4 bases for J; bases not matched to a gene: 0. The CDR3 runs 15 residues. The CDR3 DNA reads as TGTGCCAGCAGTGAGACTAGCGGGGGGGCAGATACGCAGTATTTT. The encoded protein is CASSETSGGADTQYF.

Only one count was recorded for this clone. CDR3 sequence: CASSLWRGGRSSYNEQFF. The CDR3 coding sequence is TGTGCCAGCAGCTTATGGCGGGGGGGGCGCAGCTCCTACAATGAGCAGTTCTTC. V usage is TRBV7-9 and J usage is TRBJ2-1, with TRBD2 identical over 9 bases. Germline V gene lookup returns CDR1 SEHNR and CDR2 FQNEAQ (reference sequence). Trimming removed 2 bases from V and 0 bases from J; junction bases left unmatched: 8. CDR3 length: 18 amino acids.

This chain connects TRBV10-3 to TRBJ2-6; TRBD1 agrees at 9 bases. V shed 4 bases and J 2 bases; nucleotides not matched to a gene: 6. The germline gives CDR1 ENHRY, CDR2 SYGVKD. The CDR3 extends over 17 amino acids. The CDR3 DNA sequence: TGTGCCATCAGTGGGGGGACAGGGAGCGCTGGGGCCAACGTCCTGACTTTC. Protein product: CAISGGTGSAGANVLTF.

V gene TRBV24-1 combines with J gene TRBJ2-3, with D perhaps matching TRBD1 (7 bases). V gave up 1 base and J gave up 6 bases, with 13 bases separating them. The germline CDR1 and CDR2 sequences are KGHDR and SFDVKD. The CDR3 extends over 15 amino acids. The CDR3 DNA sequence: TGTGCCACCAGTGATTTCAGGGGGGCATCCGATACGCAGTATTTT. Amino acids: CATSDFRGASDTQYF.

This clone was seen only once. This chain uses TRBV27 with TRBJ2-1; 10 bases align to TRBD1. Germline V gives CDR1 MNHEY, CDR2 SMNVEV (reference sequence). The CDR3 has 16 amino acids. With 5 bases clipped from V and 4 bases from J, the junction kept 8 bases outside the gene matches. The CDR3 DNA follows: TGTGCCAGCAGTAAAATCGACAGGGGGCAATACAATGAGCAGTTCTTC. This sequence encodes CASSKIDRGQYNEQFF.

This chain links TRBV6-1 with TRBJ1-3, with D perhaps TRBD1 (5 bases). The CDR3 is 16 amino acids. Germline CDR1 and CDR2: MNHNS and SASEGT. V was shortened by 3 bases and J by 4 bases, with 16 bases between the two germline ends. As DNA, the CDR3 is TGTGCCAGCAGTGACCAACCTTCGGACACAGGAAACACCATATATTTT. It encodes CASSDQPSDTGNTIYF.

This clone was seen a handful of times. CDR3 in amino acids: CASSGREVNEQFF. The CDR3 DNA follows: TGTGCCAGCAGCGGGCGGGAGGTCAATGAGCAGTTCTTC. The chain employs TRBV7-3 and TRBJ2-1; 8 nucleotides align to TRBD2. V shed 5 bases and J 6 bases; nucleotides not matched to a gene: 3. The CDR3 is made up of 13 amino acids. The germline gives CDR1 SGHTA, CDR2 FQGTGA.

The chain couples TRBV9 to TRBJ2-7; D not certain. There are 14 residues in the CDR3. The germline V and J ends were trimmed by 0 bases and 0 bases, with 7 bases remaining between them. Germline loops: CDR1 SGDLS, CDR2 YYNGEE. DNA of the CDR3: TGTGCCAGCAGCGTAGAGAGAAGCTCCTACGAGCAGTACTTC. Amino acid sequence: CASSVERSSYEQYF.

V is TRBV2 and J is TRBJ1-5; possibly TRBD1 for D (5 bases). Germline-derived CDR1 and CDR2 are SNHLY and FYNNEI. V was trimmed by 5 bases and J by 6 bases, leaving 8 bases between them. This CDR3 has 12 amino acids. The CDR3 DNA reads as TGTGCCAGCAGTCGGGGGAGTCAGCCCCAGCATTTT. It specifies CASSRGSQPQHF.

The chain recombines TRBV5-4 with TRBJ1-2, with 7 bases fitting TRBD1. The trim removed 4 bases at V and 7 bases at J, leaving 7 bases unmatched. The germline gives CDR1 SGHNT, CDR2 YYREEE (reference sequence). The CDR3 is made up of 13 amino acids. The CDR3 is CASSPQGRSGYTF. CDR3 coding DNA: TGTGCCAGCAGCCCACAGGGGCGTTCTGGCTACACCTTC.

The rearrangement uses TRBV15 and TRBJ2-3; 10 bases fit TRBD2. Trimming took 0 bases from V and 8 from J; bases not matched to a gene: 5. Looked up from germline, CDR1 is LNHNV and CDR2 is YYDKDF (reference sequence). The CDR3 loop spans 15 amino acids. This CDR3 reads CATSRDLASGGTQYF. The CDR3 nucleotides are TGTGCCACCAGCAGAGATCTTGCTAGCGGGGGTACGCAGTATTTT.

The chain links TRBV5-1 to TRBJ1-2, with 12 bases matching TRBD1. This CDR3 contains 14 residues. Unmatched junction bases numbered 5, after V lost 7 bases and J lost 4 bases. Looked up from germline, CDR1 is SGHRS and CDR2 is YFSETQ. The CDR3 coding sequence is TGCGCCAGCGAACCGGGACAGGGGGCCTATGGCTACACCTTC. It specifies CASEPGQGAYGYTF.

This clone was observed a single time. The chain recombines TRBV30 with TRBJ2-1, with D possibly TRBD1 on 5 matching bases. The germline V and J ends were trimmed by 1 base and 10 bases, with 14 bases remaining between them. Germline V gives CDR1 GTSNPN, CDR2 SVGIG (reference sequence). The CDR3 spans 13 residues. The CDR3 bases are TGTGCCTGGAGTGGGACATCGGAAGGGGAGCAGTTCTTC. Its protein is CAWSGTSEGEQFF.

The chain links TRBV7-9 to TRBJ2-7; 8 nucleotides match TRBD2. Germline CDR1 SEHNR, CDR2 FQNEAQ (reference sequence). J was trimmed by 0 bases and V by 1 base; bases with no gene match: 2. The CDR3 totals 15 residues. CDR3 protein: CASSLGLAGSYEQYF. The DNA of the CDR3 is TGTGCCAGCAGCTTAGGCCTAGCGGGCTCCTACGAGCAGTACTTC. Full variable domain (missing parts from reference TRBV7-9 and TRBJ2-7): DTGVSQNPRHKITKRGQNVTFRCDPISEHNRLYWYRQTLGQGPEFLTYFQNEAQLEKSRLLSDRFSAERPKGSFSTLEIQRTEQGDSAMYLCASSLGLAGSYEQYFGPGTRLTVT.

The table lists this clone with a count of one. The chain joins TRBV3-1 (or the pseudogene TRBV3-2) to TRBJ1-3, with TRBD1 as a possible D gene (5 bases). The CDR3 runs to 16 residues. With 1 base removed from V and 1 base from J, the gap between germline ends came to 11 bases. From germline, CDR1 is LGHDT and CDR2 YNNKEL (reference sequence). The CDR3 loop is CASSQVRGTSGNTIYF. CDR3 nucleotides: TGTGCCAGCAGCCAAGTGCGGGGGACGTCTGGAAACACCATATATTTT.

The J gene is TRBJ1-6, the V gene TRBV12-5; perhaps TRBD1 as D (6 bases). This CDR3 spans 13 amino acids. Trimming stripped 4 bases from V and 13 bases from J, with 14 bases between. The germline CDR1 and CDR2 sequences are LGHNT and FRNRAP. The CDR3 is CASGWDTYNPLHF. CDR3 nucleotides: TGTGCTAGTGGTTGGGACACCTACAATCCCCTCCACTTT.